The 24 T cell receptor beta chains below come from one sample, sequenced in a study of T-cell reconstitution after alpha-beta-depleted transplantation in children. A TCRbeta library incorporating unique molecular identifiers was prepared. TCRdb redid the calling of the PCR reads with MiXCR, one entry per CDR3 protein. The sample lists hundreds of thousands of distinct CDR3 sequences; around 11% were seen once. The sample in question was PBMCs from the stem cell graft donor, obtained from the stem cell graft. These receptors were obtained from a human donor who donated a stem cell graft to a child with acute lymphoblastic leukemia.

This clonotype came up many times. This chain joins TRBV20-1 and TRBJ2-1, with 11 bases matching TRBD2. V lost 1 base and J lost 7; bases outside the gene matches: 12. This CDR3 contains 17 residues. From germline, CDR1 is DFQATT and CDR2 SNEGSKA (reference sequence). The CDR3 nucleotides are TGCAGTGCTAGAGGACATAGCGGGAGGGGCCAGGCGAATGAGCAGTTCTTC. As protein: CSARGHSGRGQANEQFF.

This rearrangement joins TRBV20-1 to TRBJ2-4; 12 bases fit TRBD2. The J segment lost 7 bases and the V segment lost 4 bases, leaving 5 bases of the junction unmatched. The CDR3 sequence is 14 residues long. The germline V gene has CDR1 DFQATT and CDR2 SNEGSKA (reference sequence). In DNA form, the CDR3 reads TGCAGTGCTAATCTAGCGGGGGGGAAGAACATTCAGTACTTC. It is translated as CSANLAGGKNIQYF.

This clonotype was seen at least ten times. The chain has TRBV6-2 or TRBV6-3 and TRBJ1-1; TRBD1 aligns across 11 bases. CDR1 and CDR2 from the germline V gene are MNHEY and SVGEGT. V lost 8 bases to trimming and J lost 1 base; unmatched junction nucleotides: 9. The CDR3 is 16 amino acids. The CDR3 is CASLLRDRGANTEAFF. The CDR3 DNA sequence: TGTGCCAGCCTTCTCCGGGACAGGGGGGCGAACACTGAAGCTTTCTTT.

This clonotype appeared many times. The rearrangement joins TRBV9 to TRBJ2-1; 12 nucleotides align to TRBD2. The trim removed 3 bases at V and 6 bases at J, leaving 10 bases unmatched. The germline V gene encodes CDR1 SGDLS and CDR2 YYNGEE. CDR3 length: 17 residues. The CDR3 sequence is CASSAAYSSGGANEQFF. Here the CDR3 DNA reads TGTGCCAGCAGCGCAGCCTATTCTAGCGGGGGGGCCAATGAGCAGTTCTTC.

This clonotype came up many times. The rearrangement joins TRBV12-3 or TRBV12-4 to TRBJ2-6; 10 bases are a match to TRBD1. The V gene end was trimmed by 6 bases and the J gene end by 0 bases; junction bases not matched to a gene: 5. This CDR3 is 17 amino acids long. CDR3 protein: CASSRGQGHSGANVLTF. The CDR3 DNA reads TGTGCCAGCAGCCGGGGACAGGGGCACTCTGGGGCCAACGTCCTGACTTTC.

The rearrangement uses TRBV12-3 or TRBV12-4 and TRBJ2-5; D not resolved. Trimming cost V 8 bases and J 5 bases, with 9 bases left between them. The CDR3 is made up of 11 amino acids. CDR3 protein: CASSVVETQYF. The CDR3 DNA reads TGTGCCAGCTCGGTGGTGGAGACCCAGTACTTC.

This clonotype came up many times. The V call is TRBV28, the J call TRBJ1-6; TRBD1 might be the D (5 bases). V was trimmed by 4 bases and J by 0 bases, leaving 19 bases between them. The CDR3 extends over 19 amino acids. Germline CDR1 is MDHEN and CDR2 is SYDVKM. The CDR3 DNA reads TGTGCCAGCAGTTCTCCTTGGGGACGGAGATACTCCTATAATTCACCCCTCCACTTT. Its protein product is CASSSPWGRRYSYNSPLHF.

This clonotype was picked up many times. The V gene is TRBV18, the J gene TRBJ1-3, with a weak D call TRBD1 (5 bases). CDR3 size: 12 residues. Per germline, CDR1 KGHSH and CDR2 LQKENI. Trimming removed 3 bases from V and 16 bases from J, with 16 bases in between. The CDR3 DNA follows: TGTGCCAGCTCACCTGGGGACGGATCTCGGTATTTT. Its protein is CASSPGDGSRYF.

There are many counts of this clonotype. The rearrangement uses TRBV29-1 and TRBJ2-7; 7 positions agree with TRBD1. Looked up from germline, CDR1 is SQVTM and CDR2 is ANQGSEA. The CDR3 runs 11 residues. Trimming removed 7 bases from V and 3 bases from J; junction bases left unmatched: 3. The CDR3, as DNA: TGCAGCGCGGGACAGCGCTACGAGCAGTACTTC. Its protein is CSAGQRYEQYF.

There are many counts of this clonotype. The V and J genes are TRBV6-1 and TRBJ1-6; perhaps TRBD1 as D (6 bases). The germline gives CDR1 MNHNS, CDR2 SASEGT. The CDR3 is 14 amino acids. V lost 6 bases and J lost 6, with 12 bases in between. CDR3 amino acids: CASSPNRANSPLHF. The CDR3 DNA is TGTGCCAGCAGCCCGAACAGGGCTAATTCACCCCTCCACTTT.

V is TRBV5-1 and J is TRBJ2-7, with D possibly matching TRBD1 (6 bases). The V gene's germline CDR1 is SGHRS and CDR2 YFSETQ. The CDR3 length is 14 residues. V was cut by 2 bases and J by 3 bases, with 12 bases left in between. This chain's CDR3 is CASSFGQSIYEQYF. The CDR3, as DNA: TGCGCCAGCAGCTTCGGACAGAGCATCTACGAGCAGTACTTC.

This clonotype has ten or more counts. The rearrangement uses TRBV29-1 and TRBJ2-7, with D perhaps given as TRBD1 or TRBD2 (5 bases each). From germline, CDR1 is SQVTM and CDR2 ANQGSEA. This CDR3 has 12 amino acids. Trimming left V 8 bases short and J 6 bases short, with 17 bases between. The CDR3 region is CSFSGTTSEQYF. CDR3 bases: TGCAGCTTCTCCGGGACCACCTCCGAGCAGTACTTC.

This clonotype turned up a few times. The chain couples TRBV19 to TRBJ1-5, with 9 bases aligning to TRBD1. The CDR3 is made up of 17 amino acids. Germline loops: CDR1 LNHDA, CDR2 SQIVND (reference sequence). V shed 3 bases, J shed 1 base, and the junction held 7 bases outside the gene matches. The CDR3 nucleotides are TGTGCCAGTAGTATGGGGACAGGGCGTCGCAGCAATCAGCCCCAGCATTTT. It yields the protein CASSMGTGRRSNQPQHF.

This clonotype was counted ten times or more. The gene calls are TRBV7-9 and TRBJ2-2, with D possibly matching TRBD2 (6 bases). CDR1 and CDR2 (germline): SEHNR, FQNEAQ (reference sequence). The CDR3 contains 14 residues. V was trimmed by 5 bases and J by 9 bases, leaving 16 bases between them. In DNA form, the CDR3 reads TGTGCCAGCAGCCCGGGGACTGCTCCCTGGGAGCTGTTTTTT. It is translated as CASSPGTAPWELFF.

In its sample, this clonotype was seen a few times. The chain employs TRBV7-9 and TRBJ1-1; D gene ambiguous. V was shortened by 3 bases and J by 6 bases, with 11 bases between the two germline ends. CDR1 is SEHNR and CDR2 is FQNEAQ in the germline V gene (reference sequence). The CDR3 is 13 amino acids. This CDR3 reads CASSFPGVPEAFF. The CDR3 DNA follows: TGTGCCAGCAGCTTTCCTGGGGTACCTGAAGCTTTCTTT. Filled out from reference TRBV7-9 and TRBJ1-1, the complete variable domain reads DTGVSQNPRHKITKRGQNVTFRCDPISEHNRLYWYRQTLGQGPEFLTYFQNEAQLEKSRLLSDRFSAERPKGSFSTLEIQRTEQGDSAMYLCASSFPGVPEAFFGQGTRLTVV.

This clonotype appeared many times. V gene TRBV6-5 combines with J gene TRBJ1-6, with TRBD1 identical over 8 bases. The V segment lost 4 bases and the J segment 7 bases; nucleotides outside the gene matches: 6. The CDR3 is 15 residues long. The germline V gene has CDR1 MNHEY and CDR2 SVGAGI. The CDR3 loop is CASSLTGERNSPLHF. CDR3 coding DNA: TGTGCCAGCAGTTTGACAGGGGAGAGAAATTCACCCCTCCACTTT.

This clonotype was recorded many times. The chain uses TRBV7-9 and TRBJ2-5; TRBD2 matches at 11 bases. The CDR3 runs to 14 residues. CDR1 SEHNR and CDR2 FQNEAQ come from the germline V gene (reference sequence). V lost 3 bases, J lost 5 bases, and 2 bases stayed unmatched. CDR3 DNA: TGTGCCAGCAGCTTTCGGACTAGCGGGGAGACCCAGTACTTC. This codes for CASSFRTSGETQYF.

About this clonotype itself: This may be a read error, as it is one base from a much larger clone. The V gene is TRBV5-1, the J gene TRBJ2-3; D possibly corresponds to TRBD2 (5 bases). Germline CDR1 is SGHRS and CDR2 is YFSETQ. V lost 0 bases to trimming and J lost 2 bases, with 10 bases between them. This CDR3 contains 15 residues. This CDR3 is CASSLAPRDTDTQYF. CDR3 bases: TGCGCCAGCAGCTTGGCCCCGAGGGACACAGATACGCAGTATTTT.

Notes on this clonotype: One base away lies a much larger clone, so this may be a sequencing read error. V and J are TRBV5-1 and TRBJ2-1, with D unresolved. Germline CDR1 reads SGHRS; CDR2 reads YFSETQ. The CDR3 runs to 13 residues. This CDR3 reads CASSLAAYNERFF. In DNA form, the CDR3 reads TGCGCCAGCAGCTTGGCAGCCTACAATGAGCGGTTCTTC.

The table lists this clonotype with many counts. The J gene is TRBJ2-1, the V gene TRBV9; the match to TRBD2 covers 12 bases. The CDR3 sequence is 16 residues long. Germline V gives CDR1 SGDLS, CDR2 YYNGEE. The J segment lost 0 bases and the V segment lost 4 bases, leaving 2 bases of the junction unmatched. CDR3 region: CASSPSGRDSYNEQFF. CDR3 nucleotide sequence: TGTGCCAGCAGCCCTAGCGGGAGGGACTCCTACAATGAGCAGTTCTTC.

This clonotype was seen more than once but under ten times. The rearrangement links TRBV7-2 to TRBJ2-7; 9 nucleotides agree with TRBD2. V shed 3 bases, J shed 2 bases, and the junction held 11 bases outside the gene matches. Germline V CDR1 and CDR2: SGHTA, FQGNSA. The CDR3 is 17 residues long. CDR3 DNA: TGTGCCAGCAGCTTCTCAACCTCCCTAGCGGGGACCTACGAGCAGTACTTC. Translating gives CASSFSTSLAGTYEQYF.

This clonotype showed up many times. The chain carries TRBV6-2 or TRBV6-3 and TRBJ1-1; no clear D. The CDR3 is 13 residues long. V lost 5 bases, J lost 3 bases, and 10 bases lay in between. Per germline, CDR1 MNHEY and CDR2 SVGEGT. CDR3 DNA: TGTGCCAGCAGTCGAGGGTTGGACACTGAAGCTTTCTTT. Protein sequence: CASSRGLDTEAFF.

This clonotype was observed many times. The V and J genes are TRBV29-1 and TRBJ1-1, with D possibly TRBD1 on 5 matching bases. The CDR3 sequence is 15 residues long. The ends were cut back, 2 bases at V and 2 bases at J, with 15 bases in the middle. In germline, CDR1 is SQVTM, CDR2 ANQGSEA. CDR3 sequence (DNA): TGCAGCGTTGAATACCATCGGGGCCATAACACTGAAGCTTTCTTT. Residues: CSVEYHRGHNTEAFF.

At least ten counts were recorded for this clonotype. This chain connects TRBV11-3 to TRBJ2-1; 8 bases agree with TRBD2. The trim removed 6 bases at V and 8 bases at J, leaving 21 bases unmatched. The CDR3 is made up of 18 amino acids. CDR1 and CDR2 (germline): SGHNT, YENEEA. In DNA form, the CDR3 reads TGTGCCAGCAGTTTCGGACTAGCTTTCCGAGGATCCCCACATGAGCAGTTCTTC. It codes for CASSFGLAFRGSPHEQFF.